This T cell receptor beta chain was observed in a study of blood T cells in healthy people across ages. It was with a sample-barcoded 5' primer and a J-beta primer mix that a second PCR of about 6 to 11 cycles was run. TCRdb re-derived calls from the 5' RACE reads in MiXCR, one entry per CDR3 protein. This table holds under 800,000 distinct CDR3 sequences, roughly 47% found once. This CDR3 is built from 16 residues. V lost 0 bases, J lost 11 bases, and 23 bases lay in between. Germline CDR1 reads DFQATT; CDR2 reads SNEGSKA (reference sequence). The chain uses TRBV20-1 and TRBJ2-1; maybe TRBD2 (7 bases). This TCR came from a woman in her fifties or sixties in good health. The sample comprised blood. CDR3 amino acids: CSAREGGRDLRSKQFF. Here the CDR3 DNA reads TGCAGTGCTAGAGAGGGGGGGCGGGACCTACGCAGTAAGCAGTTCTTC.